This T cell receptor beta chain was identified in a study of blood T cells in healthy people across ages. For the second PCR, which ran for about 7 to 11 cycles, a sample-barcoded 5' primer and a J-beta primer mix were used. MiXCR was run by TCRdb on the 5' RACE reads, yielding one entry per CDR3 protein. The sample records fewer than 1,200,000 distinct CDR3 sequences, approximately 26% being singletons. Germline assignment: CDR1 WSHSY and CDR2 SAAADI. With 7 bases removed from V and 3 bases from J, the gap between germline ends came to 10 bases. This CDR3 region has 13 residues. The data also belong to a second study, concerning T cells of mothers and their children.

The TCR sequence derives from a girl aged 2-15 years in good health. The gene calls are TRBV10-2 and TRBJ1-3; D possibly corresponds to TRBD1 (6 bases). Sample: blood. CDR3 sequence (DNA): TGCGCCAGCAAACAGGGAAGTGGAAACACCATATATTTT. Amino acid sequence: CASKQGSGNTIYF.